This T cell receptor beta chain was captured by sequencing in a study of early T cells in non-severe SARS-CoV-2 infection. Whole-study context: Unsorted whole-blood RNA was sequenced in bulk, leaving chains unpaired.

Individual cDNA molecules were tagged with unique molecular identifiers. TCRdb reprocessed the 5' RACE reads with MiXCR, giving one entry per CDR3 protein. The data contain tens of thousands of distinct CDR3 sequences, about 14% of them singletons. Many counts were recorded for this clonotype. The target antigen is unknown. V was shortened by 0 bases and J by 4 bases, with 9 bases between the two germline ends. The germline V gene encodes CDR1 LGHNA and CDR2 YNFKEQ. The CDR3 contains 14 residues. The study's findings and limits: Matches to VDJdb favored anti-spike CD8 responses and missed private and CD4 specificities.

The V call is TRBV4-2, the J call TRBJ2-5; tentative D call: TRBD1 (5 bases). This TCR came from an adult who was a healthcare worker with PCR-confirmed SARS-CoV-2 infection or an uninfected control (not recorded which). Sequencing was performed on whole blood, taken at baseline. CDR3: CASSQDQGGETQYF. The CDR3 nucleotides read TGTGCCAGCAGCCAAGATCAGGGTGGAGAGACCCAGTACTTC.